This T cell receptor (beta chain) was captured by sequencing in a study of T-cell memory formation after mild COVID-19. Overall study context: TCR clusters were mostly confined to one donor each.

For this clonotype: What it binds is not known.

Amplification by 5'RACE using constant-segment primers produced TCR alpha and TCR beta cDNA libraries that carried sample barcodes and UMIs. TCRdb re-called the 5' RACE reads with MiXCR, one entry per CDR3 protein. The top ten hold 12% to 15% of the sample, which has 150,000 or so distinct CDR3 sequences, roughly 14% seen once. Study-level points and caveats: Confirmation was lacking for SARS-CoV-2 specificity of second-wave clones that peaked on day 37. There was a balanced CD4/CD8 profile in clones contracting day 15 to 85, and later expanders leaned CD4+.

V lost 3 bases, J lost 9 bases, and 20 bases stayed unmatched. The germline CDR1 and CDR2 sequences are SGDLS and YYNGEE. This CDR3 contains 19 residues. Sequences were obtained from PBMCs or a T cell subset sorted from them (not recorded which). This rearrangement joins TRBV9 to TRBJ2-1, with 11 bases lining up with TRBD2. The TCR comes from an adult woman who had mild COVID-19 (a few samples of this study predate the infection). Cell type and time point are not known. CDR3 sequence (DNA): TGTGCCAGCAGCGACCGGGACAGCCTTTCTAGCGGGAGGATTTTTGAGCAGTTCTTC. As protein: CASSDRDSLSSGRIFEQFF.